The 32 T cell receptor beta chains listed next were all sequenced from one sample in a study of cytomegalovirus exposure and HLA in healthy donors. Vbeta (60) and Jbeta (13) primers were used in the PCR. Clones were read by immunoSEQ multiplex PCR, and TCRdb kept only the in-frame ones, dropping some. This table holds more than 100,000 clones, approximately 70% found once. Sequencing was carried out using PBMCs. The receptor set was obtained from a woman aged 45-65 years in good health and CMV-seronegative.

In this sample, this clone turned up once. CDR3 coding DNA: TGCGCCAGCAGCTTAGCAACCCGAGGGTCGGGATACGAGCAGTACTTC. Its protein is CASSLATRGSGYEQYF. The chain combines TRBV5-1 with TRBJ2-7, with D perhaps TRBD2 (5 bases). Between the trimmed V and J ends, which lost 2 bases and 4 bases, there was a span of 19 bases. Germline-derived CDR1 and CDR2 are SGHRS and YFSETQ. CDR3 size: 16 residues.

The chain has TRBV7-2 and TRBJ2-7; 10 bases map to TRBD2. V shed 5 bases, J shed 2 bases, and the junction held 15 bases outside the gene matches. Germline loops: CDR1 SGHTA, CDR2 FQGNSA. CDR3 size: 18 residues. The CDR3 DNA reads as TGTGCCAGCAGCCTCCTCGGACTAGCGGCCGCCGACCCCTACGAGCAGTACTTC. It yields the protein CASSLLGLAAADPYEQYF.

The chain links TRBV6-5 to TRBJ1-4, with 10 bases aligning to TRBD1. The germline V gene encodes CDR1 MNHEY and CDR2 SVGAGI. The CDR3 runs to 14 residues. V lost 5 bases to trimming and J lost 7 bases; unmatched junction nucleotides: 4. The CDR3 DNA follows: TGTGCCAGCAGTGACAGGGGGCGCGGTGAAAAACTGTTTTTT. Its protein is CASSDRGRGEKLFF.

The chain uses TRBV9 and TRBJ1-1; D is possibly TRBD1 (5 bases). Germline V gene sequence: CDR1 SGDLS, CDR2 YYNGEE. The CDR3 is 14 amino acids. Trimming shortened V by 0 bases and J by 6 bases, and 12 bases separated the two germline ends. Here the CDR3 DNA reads TGTGCCAGCAGCGTAGGCGACAGCTTGTCTGAAGCTTTCTTT. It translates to CASSVGDSLSEAFF.

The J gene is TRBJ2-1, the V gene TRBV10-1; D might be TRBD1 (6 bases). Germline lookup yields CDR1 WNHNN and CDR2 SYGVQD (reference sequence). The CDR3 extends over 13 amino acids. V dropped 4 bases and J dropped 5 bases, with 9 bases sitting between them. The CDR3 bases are TGCGCCAGCAGTGCACGGACAGACAATGAGCAGTTCTTC. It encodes CASSARTDNEQFF.

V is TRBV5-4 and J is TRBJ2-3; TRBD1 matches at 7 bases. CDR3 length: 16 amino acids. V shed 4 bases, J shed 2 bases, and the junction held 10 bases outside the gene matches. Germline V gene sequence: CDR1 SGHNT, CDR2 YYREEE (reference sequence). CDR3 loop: CASSPSGTAFTDTQYF. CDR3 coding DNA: TGTGCCAGCAGCCCCTCTGGGACAGCCTTCACAGATACGCAGTATTTT.

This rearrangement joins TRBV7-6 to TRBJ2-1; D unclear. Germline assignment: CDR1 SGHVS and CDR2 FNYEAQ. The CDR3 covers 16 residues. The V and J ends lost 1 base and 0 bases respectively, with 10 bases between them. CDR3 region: CASSLEVPHSYNEQFF. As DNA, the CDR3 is TGTGCCAGCAGCTTAGAAGTTCCACACTCCTACAATGAGCAGTTCTTC.

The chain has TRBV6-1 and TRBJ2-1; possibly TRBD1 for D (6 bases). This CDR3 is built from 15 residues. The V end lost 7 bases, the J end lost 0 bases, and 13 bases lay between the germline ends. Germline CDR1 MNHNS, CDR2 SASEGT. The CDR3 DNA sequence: TGTGCCAGCATCGCAGACAGGATCTCCTACAATGAGCAGTTCTTC. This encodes CASIADRISYNEQFF.

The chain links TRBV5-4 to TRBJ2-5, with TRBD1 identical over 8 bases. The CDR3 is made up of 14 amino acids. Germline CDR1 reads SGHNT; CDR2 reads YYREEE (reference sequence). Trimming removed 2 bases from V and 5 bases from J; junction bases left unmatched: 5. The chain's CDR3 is CASSLSGGTETQYF. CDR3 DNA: TGTGCCAGCAGCTTATCAGGGGGCACGGAGACCCAGTACTTC.

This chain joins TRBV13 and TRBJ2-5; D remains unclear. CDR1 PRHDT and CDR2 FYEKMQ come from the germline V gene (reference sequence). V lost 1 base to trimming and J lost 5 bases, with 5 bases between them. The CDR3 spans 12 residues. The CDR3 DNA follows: TGTGCCAGCAGCTTAGCCGGGGAGACCCAGTACTTC. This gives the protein CASSLAGETQYF.

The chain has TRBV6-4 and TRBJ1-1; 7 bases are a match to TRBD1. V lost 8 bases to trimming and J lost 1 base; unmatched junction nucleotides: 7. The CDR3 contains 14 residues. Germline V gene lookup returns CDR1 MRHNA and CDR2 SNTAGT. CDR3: CASRPGQQNTEAFF. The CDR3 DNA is TGTGCCAGCCGACCGGGACAGCAGAACACTGAAGCTTTCTTT.

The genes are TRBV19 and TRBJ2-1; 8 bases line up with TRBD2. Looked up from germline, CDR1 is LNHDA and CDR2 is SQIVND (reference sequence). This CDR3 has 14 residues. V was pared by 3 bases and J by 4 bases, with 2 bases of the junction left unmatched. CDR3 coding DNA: TGTGCCAGTAGTATTGTAGCGGGGTACAATGAGCAGTTCTTC. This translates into CASSIVAGYNEQFF.

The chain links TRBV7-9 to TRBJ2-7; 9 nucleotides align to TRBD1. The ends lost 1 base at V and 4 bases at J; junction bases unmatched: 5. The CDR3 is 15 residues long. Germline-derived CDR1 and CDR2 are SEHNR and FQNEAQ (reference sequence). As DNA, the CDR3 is TGTGCCAGCAGCTTAGGAACAGGGGGCTCGTACGAGCAGTACTTC. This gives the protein CASSLGTGGSYEQYF.

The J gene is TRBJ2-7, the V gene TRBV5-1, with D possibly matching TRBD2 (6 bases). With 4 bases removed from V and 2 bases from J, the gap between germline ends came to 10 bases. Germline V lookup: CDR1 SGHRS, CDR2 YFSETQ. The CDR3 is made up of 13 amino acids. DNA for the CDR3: TGCGCCAGCAGCCCGGGGGACGCCTACGAGCAGTACTTC. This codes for CASSPGDAYEQYF.

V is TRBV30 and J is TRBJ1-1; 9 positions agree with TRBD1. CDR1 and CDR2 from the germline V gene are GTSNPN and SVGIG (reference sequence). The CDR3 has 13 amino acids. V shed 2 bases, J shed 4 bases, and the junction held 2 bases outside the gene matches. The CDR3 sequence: CAWSSTGGTEAFF. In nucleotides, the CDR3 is TGTGCCTGGAGTTCGACAGGGGGCACTGAAGCTTTCTTT.

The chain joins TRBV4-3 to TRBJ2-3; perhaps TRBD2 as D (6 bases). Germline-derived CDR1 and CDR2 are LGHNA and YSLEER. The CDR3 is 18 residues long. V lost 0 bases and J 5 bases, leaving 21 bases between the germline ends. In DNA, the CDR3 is TGCGCCAGCAGCCAAGATCGTGGGGGGAGCGGCTCCGTAGATACGCAGTATTTT. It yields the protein CASSQDRGGSGSVDTQYF.

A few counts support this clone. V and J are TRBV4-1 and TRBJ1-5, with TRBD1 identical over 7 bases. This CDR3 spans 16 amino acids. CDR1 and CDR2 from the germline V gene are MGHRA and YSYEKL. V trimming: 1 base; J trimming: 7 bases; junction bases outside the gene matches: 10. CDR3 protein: CASSQATGVPVQPQHF. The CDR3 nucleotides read TGCGCCAGCAGCCAAGCCACAGGGGTACCGGTACAGCCCCAGCATTTT.

CDR3 sequence (DNA): TGTGCCAGCAGCCAAGATTCGGACAGAGGGGAGACCCAGTACTTC. Translating gives CASSQDSDRGETQYF. The gene calls are TRBV4-2 and TRBJ2-5; possible D gene TRBD1, 6 bases. Trimming left V 0 bases short and J 5 bases short, with 13 bases between. Germline V gene sequence: CDR1 LGHNA, CDR2 YNFKEQ. The CDR3 length is 15 residues.

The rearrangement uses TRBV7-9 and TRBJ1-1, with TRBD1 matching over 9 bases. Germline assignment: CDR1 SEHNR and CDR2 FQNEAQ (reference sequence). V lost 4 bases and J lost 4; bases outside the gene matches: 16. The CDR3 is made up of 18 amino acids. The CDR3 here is CASSSHRVSQGAFTEAFF. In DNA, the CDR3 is TGTGCCAGCAGCTCCCATCGGGTATCACAGGGGGCATTCACTGAAGCTTTCTTT.

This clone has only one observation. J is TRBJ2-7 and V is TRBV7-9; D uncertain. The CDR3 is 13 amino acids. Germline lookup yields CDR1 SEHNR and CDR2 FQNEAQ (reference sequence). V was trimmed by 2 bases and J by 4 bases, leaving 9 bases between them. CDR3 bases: TGTGCCAGCAGCTTATCTACTATTTACGAGCAGTACTTC. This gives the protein CASSLSTIYEQYF.

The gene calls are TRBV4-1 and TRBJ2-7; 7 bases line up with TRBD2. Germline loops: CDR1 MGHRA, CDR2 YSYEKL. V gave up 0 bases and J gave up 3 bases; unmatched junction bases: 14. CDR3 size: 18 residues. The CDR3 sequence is CASSQEIGIAGDNYEQYF. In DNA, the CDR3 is TGCGCCAGCAGCCAAGAGATCGGGATCGCGGGGGATAACTACGAGCAGTACTTC.

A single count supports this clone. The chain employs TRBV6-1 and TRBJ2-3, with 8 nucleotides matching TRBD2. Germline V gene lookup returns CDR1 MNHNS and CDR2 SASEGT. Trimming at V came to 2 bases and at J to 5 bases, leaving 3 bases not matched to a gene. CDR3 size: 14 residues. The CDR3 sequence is CASSEPLAGDTQYF. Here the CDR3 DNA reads TGTGCCAGCAGTGAACCGCTAGCGGGAGATACGCAGTATTTT.

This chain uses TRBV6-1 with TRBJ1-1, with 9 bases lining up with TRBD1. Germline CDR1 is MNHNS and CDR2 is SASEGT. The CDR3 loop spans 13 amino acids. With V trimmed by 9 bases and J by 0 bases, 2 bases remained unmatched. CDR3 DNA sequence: TGTGCCAGTAGACAGGGGGTGAACACTGAAGCTTTCTTT. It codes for CASRQGVNTEAFF.

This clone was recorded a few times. CDR3 nucleotide sequence: TGTGCCAGCAGCCAAGAATATCGGAGGACAGGACCTTTGGGCAAAAACATTCAGTACTTC. This encodes CASSQEYRRTGPLGKNIQYF. The chain joins TRBV4-2 to TRBJ2-4; TRBD1 matches 7 bases. Germline V gene data show CDR1 as LGHNA and CDR2 as YNFKEQ. V shed 0 bases and J 3 bases; nucleotides not matched to a gene: 17. This CDR3 contains 20 residues.

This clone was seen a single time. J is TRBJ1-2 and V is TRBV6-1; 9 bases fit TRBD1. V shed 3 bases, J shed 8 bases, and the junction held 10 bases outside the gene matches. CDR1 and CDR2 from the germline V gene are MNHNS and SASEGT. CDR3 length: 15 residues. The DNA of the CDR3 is TGTGCCAGCAGTGATGCGGGACAGGGTAGGCTCGGCTACACCTTC. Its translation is CASSDAGQGRLGYTF.

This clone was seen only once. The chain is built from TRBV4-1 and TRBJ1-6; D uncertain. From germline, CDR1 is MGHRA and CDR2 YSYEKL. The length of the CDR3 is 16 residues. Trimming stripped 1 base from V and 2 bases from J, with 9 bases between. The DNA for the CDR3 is TGCGCCAGCAGCCAAGTGGAGGGAGCCTATAATTCACCCCTCCACTTT. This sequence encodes CASSQVEGAYNSPLHF.

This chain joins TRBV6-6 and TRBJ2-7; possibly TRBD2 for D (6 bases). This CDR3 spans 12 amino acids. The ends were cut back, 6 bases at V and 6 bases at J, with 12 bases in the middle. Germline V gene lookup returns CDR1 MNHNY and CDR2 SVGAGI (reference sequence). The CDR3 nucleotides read TGTGCCAGCAGCCGCCTGGGGGGCGAGCAGTACTTC. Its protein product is CASSRLGGEQYF.

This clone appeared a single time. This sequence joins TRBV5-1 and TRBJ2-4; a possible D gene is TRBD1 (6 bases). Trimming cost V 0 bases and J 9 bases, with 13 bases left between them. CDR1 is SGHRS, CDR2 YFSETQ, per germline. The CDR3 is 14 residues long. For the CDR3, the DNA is TGCGCCAGCAGCTTGGACTCACCCAGGGGCATTCAGTACTTC. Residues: CASSLDSPRGIQYF.

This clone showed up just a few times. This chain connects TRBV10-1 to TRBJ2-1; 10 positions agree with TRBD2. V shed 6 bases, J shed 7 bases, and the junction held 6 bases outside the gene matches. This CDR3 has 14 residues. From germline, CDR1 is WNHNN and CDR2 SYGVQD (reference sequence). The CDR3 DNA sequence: TGCGCCAGCAGCAGAGCGGGGGGGAAGAATGAGCAGTTCTTC. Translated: CASSRAGGKNEQFF.

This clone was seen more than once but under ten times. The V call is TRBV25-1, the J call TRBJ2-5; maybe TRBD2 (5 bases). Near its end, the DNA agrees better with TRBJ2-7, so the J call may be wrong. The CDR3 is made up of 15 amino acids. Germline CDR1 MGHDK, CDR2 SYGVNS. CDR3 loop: CASSEVGSPSYEQYF. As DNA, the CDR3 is TGTGCCAGCAGTGAAGTAGGGAGTCCCTCCTACGAGCAGTACTTC.

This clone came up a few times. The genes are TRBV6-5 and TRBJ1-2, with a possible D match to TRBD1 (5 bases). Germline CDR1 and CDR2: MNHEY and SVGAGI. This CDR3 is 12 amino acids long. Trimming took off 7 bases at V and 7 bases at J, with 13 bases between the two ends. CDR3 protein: CASTEQGLGYTF. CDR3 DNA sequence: TGTGCCAGCACTGAGCAGGGCCTTGGCTACACCTTC.

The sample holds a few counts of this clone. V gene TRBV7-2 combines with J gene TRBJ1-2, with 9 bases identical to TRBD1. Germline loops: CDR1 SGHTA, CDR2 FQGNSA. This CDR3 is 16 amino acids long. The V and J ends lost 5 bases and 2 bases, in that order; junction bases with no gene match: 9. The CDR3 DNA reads TGTGCCAGCAGCGGACCGGGACAGGGCTTAAACTATGGCTACACCTTC. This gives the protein CASSGPGQGLNYGYTF.